These T cell receptor beta chains were read from a single sample in a study of breast tumors, draining lymph nodes, adjacent tissues. TCRdb reprocessed the multiplex PCR reads via MiXCR and lists one record per CDR3 protein. The sample lists some 66,000 distinct CDR3 sequences, roughly 50% occurring once. Input material: breast tumor tissue. The origin of the receptors is a female donor with breast cancer. Some clones in this sample may be carry-over from other donors' samples. CDR3s include the opening cysteine and the closing phenylalanine or tryptophan. The order of the fields is D gene, V gene, clone size, J gene, CDR3 DNA, CDR3 protein. The D gene is left open where the match is weak. Some rows mark clone size as missing; the rest say once, few, many or name a class of expanded clone.

TRBD2,TRBV7-3,many,TRBJ2-5,TGTGCCAGCAGCGGGACTAGAATGACCCAGTACTTC,CASSGTRMTQYF
TRBD2,TRBV7-6,.,TRBJ2-3,TGTGCCAGCAGCCTAGGAGGGCTAGCGGGAGCGGCTGATACGCAGTATTTT,CASSLGGLAGAADTQYF
.,TRBV5-1,.,TRBJ1-2,TGCGCCAGCAGCTTGGCACTAGCGGGGCAGAGGGGCTACACCTTC,CASSLALAGQRGYTF
.,TRBV4-2,many,TRBJ1-3,TGTGCCAGCAGCCAAGAAGGGACTCGAAACACCATATATTTT,CASSQEGTRNTIYF
.,TRBV29-1,.,TRBJ2-6,TGCAGCGTTGAGGCACAACTGAACACTGAAGCTTTC,CSVEAQLNTEAF
.,TRBV6-5,many,TRBJ2-2,TGTGCCAGCAGTTACTCGAGACAGTTGTCCGGGGAGCTGTTTTTT,CASSYSRQLSGELFF
TRBD1,TRBV20-1,.,TRBJ2-3,TGCAGTGCTAGTGGTGGACAGGGGGCTACAGATACGCAGTATTTT,CSASGGQGATDTQYF
.,TRBV5-6,many,TRBJ1-3,TGTGCCAGCAGCTTGAGCGGAGGAGGTAACACCATATATTTT,CASSLSGGGNTIYF
.,TRBV19,many,TRBJ1-5,TGTGCCAGTAGTATTTCCAGGGCGGGCAATCAGCCCCAGCATTTT,CASSISRAGNQPQHF
TRBD1,TRBV2,few,TRBJ2-7,TGTGCCAGCAGTGGTGGACAGCCGGGACAGGGGGCGCTTGAGCAGTACTTC,CASSGGQPGQGALEQYF
.,TRBV7-2,.,TRBJ2-2,TGTGCCAGCAGCTTAACAGGGATGAACCCCGGGGAGCTGTTTTTT,CASSLTGMNPGELFF
TRBD1,TRBV11-3,.,TRBJ1-4,TGTGCCAGCAGCTTTCCCCAAAGGACAGGGAGTGAAAAACTGTTTTTT,CASSFPQRTGSEKLFF
.,TRBV6-9,.,TRBJ2-1,TGTGCCAGCAGTAGGCGGGTTGGGGACAATGAGCAGTTCTTC,CASSRRVGDNEQFF
.,TRBV6-5,once,TRBJ2-3,TGTGCCAGCACCCCAACGGACAACACAGATACGCAGTATTTT,CASTPTDNTDTQYF
.,TRBV5-4,.,TRBJ2-7,TGCGCCCGCAGCTTGTACGTAACGCGCGAGCAGTACTTC,CARSLYVTREQYF
.,TRBV20-1,.,TRBJ2-7,TGCAGTGCTAGACTGTGGGAGGCCTACGAGCAGTACTTC,CSARLWEAYEQYF
TRBD2,TRBV7-9,.,TRBJ2-2,TGTGCCAGCAGCTTCACCTCTAGCGGGAGGGCCGGGGAGCTGTTTTTT,CASSFTSSGRAGELFF
.,TRBV12-3/TRBV12-4,.,TRBJ2-2,TGTGCCAGTGGGGGAAACACCGGGGAGCTGTTTTTT,CASGGNTGELFF
TRBD2,TRBV19,.,TRBJ2-5,TGTGCCAGTAGAGCGGGGGAGACCCAGTACTTC,CASRAGETQYF
.,TRBV5-4,.,TRBJ1-1,TGTGCCAGCAGCTTGGGGGCTATAACTGAAGCTTTCTTT,CASSLGAITEAFF
TRBD2,TRBV5-8,.,TRBJ2-3,TGTGCCAGCAGCTTGGAGGGGCTAGCGGGAGCGGCTGATACGCAGTATTTT,CASSLEGLAGAADTQYF
TRBD2,TRBV19,.,TRBJ2-1,TGTGCCAGTAGTAAGACGGGGGGGGAGAAGTTGTTCTTC,CASSKTGGEKLFF
.,TRBV6-2/TRBV6-3,many,TRBJ2-2,TGTGCCAGCGCAAACACCGGGGAGCTGTTTTTT,CASANTGELFF
TRBD1,TRBV20-1,many,TRBJ1-6,TGCAGTGCTAGAGATACTAATACCGGGACAGGGAATTCACCCCTCCACTTT,CSARDTNTGTGNSPLHF
.,TRBV20-1,many,TRBJ1-5,TGCAGTGCTGGGGTGACGGCCTCCGTCCCCCTACAGCCCCAGCATTTT,CSAGVTASVPLQPQHF
.,TRBV7-2,medium-sized,TRBJ2-7,TGTGCCAGCAGCTTAGGCGGGATCTCCTACGAGCAGTACTTC,CASSLGGISYEQYF
TRBD1,TRBV19,.,TRBJ2-7,TGTGCCAGTAGTGAGGGGGACAGGGGGCTTAACGAGCAGTACTTC,CASSEGDRGLNEQYF
.,TRBV19,many,TRBJ2-7,TGTGCCAGTAGTATTGACACTAGGAGCTCCTACGAGCAGTACTTC,CASSIDTRSSYEQYF
TRBD2,TRBV5-1,few,TRBJ2-5,TGCGCCAGCAGGTTGACTCCGGGACTAGCGGGATGCGGCCAAGAGACCCAGTACTTC,CASRLTPGLAGCGQETQYF
.,TRBV7-2,many,TRBJ2-7,TGTGCCAGCAGCCCCACAGGGTCCTACGAGCAGTACTTC,CASSPTGSYEQYF
TRBD2,TRBV6-1,.,TRBJ2-2,TGTGCCACCAAAGGGACTAGCGCCACCGGGGAGCTGTTTTTT,CATKGTSATGELFF
.,TRBV2,once,TRBJ1-2,TGTGCCAGCAGTGAATTGAGGGGCCGGCCCTATGGCTACACCTTC,CASSELRGRPYGYTF
.,TRBV20-1,once,TRBJ1-4,TGCAGTGCTAGAGCAGGCAGGGAGAATGAAAAACTGTTTTTT,CSARAGRENEKLFF
TRBD2,TRBV24-1,.,TRBJ2-1,TGTGCCACCAGTGACCCGGGACTAGCGAGGAAGCAGTTCTTC,CATSDPGLARKQFF
.,TRBV20-1,.,TRBJ2-7,TGCAGTGCTTACCCCGGACTAACGGGAGCCGAGCAGTACTTC,CSAYPGLTGAEQYF
TRBD2,TRBV9,.,TRBJ2-3,TGTGCCAGCAGCGGGGGACTAGCGGGGGGGAATACGCAGTATTTT,CASSGGLAGGNTQYF
.,TRBV25-1,few,TRBJ2-3,TGTGCCAGCAGTGAACCCGCCGCGGATACGCAGTATTTT,CASSEPAADTQYF
TRBD2,TRBV24-1,.,TRBJ2-5,TGTGCCACCAGTTTGGGAGGGAGCGGGAGTCCAGAGACCCAGTACTTC,CATSLGGSGSPETQYF
TRBD2,TRBV7-3,.,TRBJ2-1,TGTGCCAGCGGAATAGCGGGCGCCCGCAATGAGCAGTTCTTC,CASGIAGARNEQFF
.,TRBV20-1,.,TRBJ1-4,TGCAGTGCCCCGGGGAGGACGGAAAAACTGTTTTTT,CSAPGRTEKLFF
.,TRBV5-1,many,TRBJ1-2,TGCGCCAGCAGCCCCTCGACAGGTGGCTACACCTTC,CASSPSTGGYTF
TRBD2,TRBV2,.,TRBJ2-3,TGTGCCAGCGGGGGACTAGCGGGAGGGCCGGGAACAGATACGCAGTATTTT,CASGGLAGGPGTDTQYF
TRBD1,TRBV5-1,.,TRBJ1-4,TGCGCCAGCAGTTCAGGACAGGGGTGGGACGAAAAACTGTTTTTT,CASSSGQGWDEKLFF
.,TRBV3-1,many,TRBJ1-2,TGTGCCAGCAGCCAAGTCGGAGGGGATGGGCGAGGAGGCTACACCTTC,CASSQVGGDGRGGYTF
.,TRBV11-3,.,TRBJ2-1,TGTGCCAGCAGCTTGGGGGGTTGGTCCTCCTACAATGAGCAGTTCTTC,CASSLGGWSSYNEQFF
.,TRBV30,many,TRBJ1-2,TGTGCCCGGTTCGACTGGAATGGCTACACCTTC,CARFDWNGYTF
.,TRBV6-4,many,TRBJ1-1,TGTGCCAGCAGCCCCGGGGGGGCGAACACTGAAGCTTTCTTT,CASSPGGANTEAFF
TRBD1,TRBV6-1,many,TRBJ1-2,TGTGCCAGCAGTGAAACAGGGGAACGGAGCTATGGCTACACCTTC,CASSETGERSYGYTF
TRBD1,TRBV4-1,.,TRBJ1-6,TGCGCCAGCAGCCAAGGACAGGGGGGTTCACCCCTCCACTTT,CASSQGQGGSPLHF
.,TRBV2,few,TRBJ2-3,TGTGCTAGAGCGGTGGGAACAGATACGCAGTATTTT,CARAVGTDTQYF
.,TRBV20-1,many,TRBJ2-2,TGCAGTGCCCCAGAGGGGGGGGGGCTTGGCACCGGGGAGCTGTTTTTT,CSAPEGGGLGTGELFF
TRBD1,TRBV24-1,.,TRBJ1-5,TGTGCCGCCGGGACAGGGGGAGGACAGCCCCAGCATTTT,CAAGTGGGQPQHF
TRBD1,TRBV5-8,.,TRBJ2-1,TGTGCCAGCAGCCGTCCCGGGACAGGGGCTCATGAGCAGTTCTTC,CASSRPGTGAHEQFF
.,TRBV12-3/TRBV12-4,.,TRBJ2-1,TGTGCCAGCAGCCCAACCAACCAGCGGCTGTACAATGAGCAGTTCTTC,CASSPTNQRLYNEQFF
.,TRBV7-3,.,TRBJ2-4,TGTGCCAGCAGCCAGGGCGAACACTTC,CASSQGEHF
TRBD1,TRBV30,.,TRBJ2-7,TGTGCCTGGGCCGGGACAGGGGTCTACGAGCAGTACTTC,CAWAGTGVYEQYF
.,TRBV2,.,TRBJ2-5,TGTGCCAGCGGTGAGGAGGGGCTAGAGACCCAGTACTTC,CASGEEGLETQYF
TRBD1,TRBV7-2,.,TRBJ1-6,TGTGCCAGCCGCTCCCAGGGGGTCCTTCACTTT,CASRSQGVLHF
.,TRBV2,many,TRBJ2-2,TGTGCCAGTCATATGGCGGTGGTAGAGACCGGGGAGCTGTTTTTT,CASHMAVVETGELFF
TRBD1,TRBV28,many,TRBJ2-2,TGTGCCAGCAGTACGACAGGGAGCACCGGGGAGCTGTTTTTT,CASSTTGSTGELFF